The 25 T cell receptor beta chains given below trace back to one sample, sequenced in a study of graft-versus-host responses after intestinal transplantation. No antigen is known for these receptors. Here immunoSEQ multiplex PCR was the method, and the copy in TCRdb shows in-frame clones only, minus some. The sample contains about 50,000 clones, 80% to 95% of which appear only once. The source material was unstimulated CD4+ T cells sorted from spleen or lymph node cells, sampled before transplant. The origin of the receptors is a human donor who was the organ donor for an intestinal transplant.

This CDR3 reads CAWSQDNQPQHF. The CDR3 bases are TGTGCCTGGAGTCAGGACAATCAGCCCCAGCATTTT. The V gene is TRBV30, the J gene TRBJ1-5; D gene ambiguous. CDR1 and CDR2 (germline): GTSNPN, SVGIG (reference sequence). Trimming took 2 bases from V and 3 from J, leaving 5 bases between them. The CDR3 has 12 amino acids.

The J gene is TRBJ1-2, the V gene TRBV6-1; perhaps TRBD1 as D (5 bases). Between the trimmed V and J ends, which lost 1 base and 4 bases, there was a span of 13 bases. Germline values: CDR1 MNHNS, CDR2 SASEGT. The CDR3 is 15 residues long. The CDR3, as DNA: TGTGCCAGCAGTGAAGTTTGGACATCACCCTATGGCTACACCTTC. It encodes CASSEVWTSPYGYTF.

The CDR3, as DNA: TGTGCCAGCAGCCCAAAGGGCGAACTGTATAGCTATGGCTACACCTTC. Its translation is CASSPKGELYSYGYTF. The chain uses TRBV7-2 and TRBJ1-2; D is uncertain. Germline assignment: CDR1 SGHTA and CDR2 FQGNSA. CDR3 length: 16 residues. V was pared by 5 bases and J by 4 bases, with 20 bases between.

V and J are TRBV28 and TRBJ2-2; 8 bases match TRBD2. The CDR3 is 16 residues long. J gave up 7 bases and V 6 bases, and 13 bases lay outside the gene matches. CDR1 is MDHEN and CDR2 is SYDVKM in the germline V gene. DNA for the CDR3: TGTGCCAGCAGGTCGTTGTGGCGGGAGGTGGGCGGGGAGCTGTTTTTT. Its protein product is CASRSLWREVGGELFF.

The chain's CDR3 is CASSLFSGANTGELFF. The DNA for the CDR3 is TGTGCCAGCAGCTTATTCAGCGGAGCGAACACCGGGGAGCTGTTTTTT. The V gene is TRBV5-6, the J gene TRBJ2-2, with a possible D match to TRBD2 (5 bases). V was trimmed by 2 bases and J by 0 bases, leaving 11 bases between them. Germline values: CDR1 SGHDT, CDR2 YYEEEE. CDR3 length equals 16 residues.

The chain combines TRBV5-1 with TRBJ1-1, with D unclear. Trimming cost V 1 base and J 5 bases, with 15 bases left between them. The CDR3 covers 15 residues. Germline V gene sequence: CDR1 SGHRS, CDR2 YFSETQ. CDR3 DNA sequence: TGCGCCAGCAGCTTGTTAGGTCGGGGTTCGACTGAAGCTTTCTTT. Translation: CASSLLGRGSTEAFF.

V and J are TRBV18 and TRBJ2-3, with D possibly matching TRBD2 (7 bases). Trimming left V 1 base short and J 1 base short, with 18 bases between. The V gene's germline CDR1 is KGHSH and CDR2 LQKENI. The CDR3 is made up of 18 amino acids. The CDR3 DNA reads TGTGCCAGCTCACCACGAGGGGGAAGGGACTACGGCACAGATACGCAGTATTTT. Translating gives CASSPRGGRDYGTDTQYF. The variable domain in full, completed from reference TRBV18 and TRBJ2-3, reads NAGVMQNPRHLVRRRGQEARLRCSPMKGHSHVYWYRQLPEEGLKFMVYLQKENIIDESGMPKERFSAEFPKEGPSILRIQQVVRGDSAAYFCASSPRGGRDYGTDTQYFGPGTRLTVL.

This clone was detected once. V is TRBV5-1 and J is TRBJ2-3; 8 positions agree with TRBD1. Looked up from germline, CDR1 is SGHRS and CDR2 is YFSETQ. Losses at the gene ends were 4 bases for V and 5 bases for J; bases not matched to a gene: 3. There are 13 residues in the CDR3. CDR3 DNA sequence: TGCGCCAGCAGCGAGACAGGGGTAGATACGCAGTATTTT. Its translation: CASSETGVDTQYF.

A single count supports this clone. This sequence joins TRBV27 and TRBJ1-3; D gene unclear. This CDR3 comprises 13 residues. The germline V gene has CDR1 MNHEY and CDR2 SMNVEV (reference sequence). Trimming shortened V by 6 bases and J by 4 bases, and 10 bases separated the two germline ends. The CDR3 DNA reads as TGTGCCAGCAGCGGGCATTCGGGAAACACCATATATTTT. This gives the protein CASSGHSGNTIYF.

V usage is TRBV28 and J usage is TRBJ2-2; 11 nucleotides line up with TRBD1. J lost 6 bases, V lost 6 bases, and 3 bases had no gene match. This CDR3 has 14 residues. Per germline, CDR1 MDHEN and CDR2 SYDVKM. The CDR3 loop is CASSRDRGSGELFF. The CDR3 DNA reads TGTGCCAGCAGCCGGGACAGGGGGTCCGGGGAGCTGTTTTTT. The full variable domain, with the rest looked up from reference TRBV28 and TRBJ2-2, is DVKVTQSSRYLVKRTGEKVFLECVQDMDHENMFWYRQDPGLGLRLIYFSYDVKMKEKGDIPEGYSVSREKKERFSLILESASTNQTSMYLCASSRDRGSGELFFGEGSRLTVL.

This clone was picked up one time. V and J are TRBV6-5 and TRBJ1-2; the match to TRBD1 covers 8 bases. Germline CDR1 reads MNHEY; CDR2 reads SVGAGI. V shed 2 bases and J 6 bases; nucleotides not matched to a gene: 11. This CDR3 is built from 16 residues. In DNA form, the CDR3 reads TGTGCCAGCAGTTACGCCGGAAGGGGACAGGCGCATGGCTACACCTTC. Residues: CASSYAGRGQAHGYTF.

The rearrangement uses TRBV30 and TRBJ1-1; D is uncertain. Per the germline V gene, CDR1 is GTSNPN and CDR2 is SVGIG (reference sequence). This CDR3 spans 13 amino acids. V gave up 4 bases and J gave up 4 bases, with 13 bases separating them. The CDR3 nucleotides read TGTGCCTGGACCCCTGCATGGGCCACTGAAGCTTTCTTT. Translation: CAWTPAWATEAFF.

The gene calls are TRBV11-2 and TRBJ2-7; 12 nucleotides align to TRBD2. With 6 bases clipped from V and 1 base from J, the junction kept 10 bases outside the gene matches. CDR1 is SGHAT, CDR2 FQNNGV, per germline. This CDR3 is 17 amino acids long. CDR3 in DNA: TGTGCCAGCAGGCAAAGGACCGGGACTAGCGGGTCCTACGAGCAGTACTTC. It encodes CASRQRTGTSGSYEQYF.

The table lists this clone with a count of one. This rearrangement joins TRBV9 to TRBJ1-2; D might be TRBD1 (5 bases). The CDR3 is made up of 16 amino acids. The germline CDR1 and CDR2 sequences are SGDLS and YYNGEE. V was pared by 2 bases and J by 0 bases, with 14 bases between. The DNA of the CDR3 is TGTGCCAGCAGCGTTGAGGGGATATCAGCTAACTATGGCTACACCTTC. Translating gives CASSVEGISANYGYTF.

This sequence joins TRBV5-6 and TRBJ2-5; D is ambiguous. Germline CDR1 and CDR2: SGHDT and YYEEEE. The CDR3 covers 14 residues. The ends were cut back, 0 bases at V and 0 bases at J, with 6 bases in the middle. CDR3: CASSLGADQETQYF. CDR3 sequence (DNA): TGTGCCAGCAGCTTGGGGGCAGACCAAGAGACCCAGTACTTC.

The chain links TRBV5-1 to TRBJ1-6; a weak D match, TRBD1 (6 bases). CDR1 and CDR2 from the germline V gene are SGHRS and YFSETQ. CDR3 size: 16 residues. The V and J ends lost 4 bases and 8 bases respectively, with 19 bases between them. The CDR3 DNA reads TGCGCCAGCAGCCCGGAGACGGACAGCGGCGATTCACCCCTCCACTTT. Its translation: CASSPETDSGDSPLHF.

This rearrangement joins TRBV6-6 to TRBJ1-1; 7 nucleotides match TRBD1. Germline CDR1 reads MNHNY; CDR2 reads SVGAGI (reference sequence). V lost 4 bases, J lost 1 base, and 6 bases stayed unmatched. The CDR3 runs 15 residues. The CDR3 is CASSFRRTGNTEAFF. CDR3 nucleotide sequence: TGTGCCAGCAGTTTTCGTCGGACAGGGAACACTGAAGCTTTCTTT.

The chain is built from TRBV5-1 and TRBJ2-5, with a tentative D call TRBD1 (6 bases). With the DNA end fitting TRBJ2-7 better, the J assignment may be wrong. Germline V lookup: CDR1 SGHRS, CDR2 YFSETQ. The CDR3 runs 13 residues. The CDR3 is CASSFGTTYEQYF. CDR3 coding DNA: TGCGCCAGCAGCTTCGGGACAACCTACGAGCAGTACTTC.

V and J are TRBV5-6 and TRBJ2-7, with 7 bases that match TRBD1. Per germline, CDR1 SGHDT and CDR2 YYEEEE. J gave up 0 bases and V 1 base, and 4 bases lay outside the gene matches. This CDR3 is 15 amino acids long. The CDR3 protein is CASSLPWDSSYEQYF. The DNA for the CDR3 is TGTGCCAGCAGCTTGCCATGGGACAGCTCCTACGAGCAGTACTTC.

On this clone: This specimen includes other DNA sequences encoding the same CDR3. CDR3 nucleotides: TGTGCCAGCAGTGAACTCGTTGTGAACACTGAAGCTTTCTTT. As protein: CASSELVVNTEAFF. V and J are TRBV6-1 and TRBJ1-1; D call uncertain. Germline loops: CDR1 MNHNS, CDR2 SASEGT. The CDR3 has 14 amino acids. V dropped 2 bases and J dropped 0 bases, with 7 bases sitting between them.

This chain uses TRBV5-4 with TRBJ2-3, with no clear D. CDR1 is SGHNT, CDR2 YYREEE, per germline (reference sequence). The ends were cut back, 2 bases at V and 6 bases at J, with 4 bases in the middle. The CDR3 has 11 amino acids. The CDR3 bases are TGTGCCAGCAGCTTAGGGGATACGCAGTATTTT. Protein product: CASSLGDTQYF.

The V and J genes are TRBV19 and TRBJ1-5; TRBD1 aligns across 8 bases. The CDR3 loop spans 15 amino acids. J gave up 6 bases and V 3 bases, and 7 bases lay outside the gene matches. Germline V gene lookup returns CDR1 LNHDA and CDR2 SQIVND (reference sequence). The CDR3 protein is CASSIQGAQPQPQHF. CDR3 bases: TGTGCCAGTAGTATCCAGGGGGCCCAGCCTCAGCCCCAGCATTTT.

The V and J genes are TRBV4-1 and TRBJ2-1; D perhaps matches TRBD2 (6 bases). The CDR3 has 17 amino acids. CDR1 and CDR2 (germline): MGHRA, YSYEKL. The V gene lost 0 bases and the J gene lost 7 bases, with 19 bases spanning the gap. The CDR3 reads CASSQDMGTAELNEQFF. The DNA of the CDR3 is TGCGCCAGCAGCCAAGATATGGGGACTGCCGAGTTAAATGAGCAGTTCTTC.

This sequence joins TRBV25-1 and TRBJ2-3, with D perhaps TRBD1 or TRBD2 (6 bases each). The germline V gene has CDR1 MGHDK and CDR2 SYGVNS. This CDR3 contains 12 residues. V shed 11 bases and J shed 2 bases, with 11 bases lying between them. The CDR3 reads CAAEGDTDTQYF. DNA of the CDR3: TGTGCCGCGGAGGGGGACACAGATACGCAGTATTTT.

This clone was detected only once. The J gene is TRBJ1-3, the V gene TRBV29-1; TRBD1 might be the D (5 bases). Per the germline V gene, CDR1 is SQVTM and CDR2 is ANQGSEA. V lost 7 bases and J 4 bases, leaving 17 bases between the germline ends. The CDR3 consists of 14 residues. CDR3 residues: CSGTLRGAGNTIYF. The CDR3 coding sequence is TGCAGCGGGACACTCCGCGGAGCAGGAAACACCATATATTTT.